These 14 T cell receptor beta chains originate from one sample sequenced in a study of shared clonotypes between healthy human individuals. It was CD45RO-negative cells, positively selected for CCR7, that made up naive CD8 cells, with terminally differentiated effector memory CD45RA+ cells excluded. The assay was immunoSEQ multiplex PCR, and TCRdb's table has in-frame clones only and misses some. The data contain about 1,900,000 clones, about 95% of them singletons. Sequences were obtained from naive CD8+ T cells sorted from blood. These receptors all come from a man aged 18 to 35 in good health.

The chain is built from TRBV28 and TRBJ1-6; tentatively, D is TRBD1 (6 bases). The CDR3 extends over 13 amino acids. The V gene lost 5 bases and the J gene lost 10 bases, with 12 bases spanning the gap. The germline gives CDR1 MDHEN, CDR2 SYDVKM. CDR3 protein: CASSMGGGSPLHF. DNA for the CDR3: TGTGCCAGCAGTATGGGGGGCGGGTCACCCCTCCACTTT.

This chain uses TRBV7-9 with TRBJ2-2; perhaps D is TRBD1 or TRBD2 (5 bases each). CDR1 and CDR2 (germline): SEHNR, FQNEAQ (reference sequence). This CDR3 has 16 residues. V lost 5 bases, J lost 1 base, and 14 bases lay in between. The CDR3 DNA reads TGTGCCAGCAGCCCCCGGGGACGGGAGAACACCGGGGAGCTGTTTTTT. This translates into CASSPRGRENTGELFF.

CDR3 region: CASSQDWLVSRVHEQYF. The CDR3, as DNA: TGTGCCAGCAGCCAAGATTGGTTAGTTAGCAGGGTTCACGAGCAGTACTTC. The genes are TRBV4-2 and TRBJ2-7, with D maybe TRBD1 (5 bases). Germline CDR1 and CDR2: LGHNA and YNFKEQ. The CDR3 sequence is 17 residues long. V was trimmed by 0 bases and J by 5 bases, leaving 20 bases between them.

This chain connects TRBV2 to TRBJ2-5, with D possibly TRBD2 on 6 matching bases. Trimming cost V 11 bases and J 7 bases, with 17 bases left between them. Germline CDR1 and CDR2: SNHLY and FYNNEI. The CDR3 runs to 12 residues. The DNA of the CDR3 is TGTGCCCGAAAGGGAGGCCAGGGGACCCAGTACTTC. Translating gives CARKGGQGTQYF.

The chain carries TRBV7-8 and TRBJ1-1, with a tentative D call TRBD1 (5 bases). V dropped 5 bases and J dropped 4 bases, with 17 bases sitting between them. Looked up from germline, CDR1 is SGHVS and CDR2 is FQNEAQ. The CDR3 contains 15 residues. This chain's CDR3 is CASSDPEAGGTEAFF. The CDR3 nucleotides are TGTGCCAGCAGCGACCCCGAGGCGGGGGGCACTGAAGCTTTCTTT. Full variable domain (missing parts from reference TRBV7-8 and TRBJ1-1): GAGVSQSPRYKVAKRGQDVALRCDPISGHVSLFWYQQALGQGPEFLTYFQNEAQLDKSGLPSDRFFAERPEGSVSTLKIQRTQQEDSAVYLCASSDPEAGGTEAFFGQGTRLTVV.

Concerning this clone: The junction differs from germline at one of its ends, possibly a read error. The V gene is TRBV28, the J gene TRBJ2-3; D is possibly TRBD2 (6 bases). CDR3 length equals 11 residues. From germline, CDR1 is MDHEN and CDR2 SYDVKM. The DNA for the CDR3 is TGTGCCAGCAGTCGGCGGGGAACAAGAAATTTT. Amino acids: CASSRRGTRNF.

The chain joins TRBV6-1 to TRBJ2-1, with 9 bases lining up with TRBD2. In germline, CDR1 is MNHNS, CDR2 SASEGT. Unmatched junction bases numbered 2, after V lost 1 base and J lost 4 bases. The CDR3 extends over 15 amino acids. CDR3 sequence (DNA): TGTGCCAGCAGTGAAGGACTAGCGGTTTACAATGAGCAGTTCTTC. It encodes CASSEGLAVYNEQFF.

Here the CDR3 DNA reads TGTGCCAGTAGTTCGGGCCTATCCTACACCTTC. This sequence encodes CASSSGLSYTF. This chain links TRBV19 with TRBJ1-2, with D uncertain. With 5 bases removed from V and 10 bases from J, the gap between germline ends came to 11 bases. CDR1 is LNHDA, CDR2 SQIVND, per germline (reference sequence). CDR3 size: 11 residues.

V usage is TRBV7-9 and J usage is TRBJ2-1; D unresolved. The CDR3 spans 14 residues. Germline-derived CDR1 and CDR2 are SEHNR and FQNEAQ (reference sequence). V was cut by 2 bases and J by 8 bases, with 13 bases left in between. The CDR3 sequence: CASSLTSPSDEQFF. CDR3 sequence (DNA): TGTGCCAGCAGCTTAACCTCTCCTTCTGATGAGCAGTTCTTC.

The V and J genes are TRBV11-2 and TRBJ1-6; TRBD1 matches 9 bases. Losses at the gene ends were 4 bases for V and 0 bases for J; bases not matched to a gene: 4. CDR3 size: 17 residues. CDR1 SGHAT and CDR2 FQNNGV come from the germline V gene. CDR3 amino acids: CASSYPDRGSYNSPLHF. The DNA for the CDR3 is TGTGCCAGCAGCTACCCGGACAGGGGCTCCTATAATTCACCCCTCCACTTT.

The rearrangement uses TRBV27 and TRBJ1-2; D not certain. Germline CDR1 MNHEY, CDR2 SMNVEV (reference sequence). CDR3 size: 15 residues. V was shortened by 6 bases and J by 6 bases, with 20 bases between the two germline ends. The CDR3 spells CASSPIGEEFNGYTF. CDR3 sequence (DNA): TGTGCCAGCAGCCCCATTGGAGAGGAATTCAATGGCTACACCTTC.

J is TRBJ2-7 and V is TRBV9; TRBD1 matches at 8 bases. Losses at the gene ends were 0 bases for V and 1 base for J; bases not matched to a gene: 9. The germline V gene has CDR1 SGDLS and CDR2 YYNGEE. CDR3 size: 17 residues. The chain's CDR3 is CASSVDFGTGLSYEQYF. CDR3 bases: TGTGCCAGCAGCGTAGATTTTGGGACAGGTCTATCCTACGAGCAGTACTTC. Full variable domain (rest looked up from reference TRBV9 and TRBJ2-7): DSGVTQTPKHLITATGQRVTLRCSPRSGDLSVYWYQQSLDQGLQFLIQYYNGEERAKGNILERFSAQQFPDLHSELNLSSLELGDSALYFCASSVDFGTGLSYEQYFGPGTRLTVT.

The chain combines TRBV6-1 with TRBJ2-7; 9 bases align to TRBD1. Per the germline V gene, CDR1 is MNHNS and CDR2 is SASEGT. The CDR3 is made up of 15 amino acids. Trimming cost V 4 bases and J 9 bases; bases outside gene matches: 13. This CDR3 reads CASSGLTGGPLGQYF. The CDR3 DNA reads TGTGCCAGCAGTGGCCTGACAGGGGGACCTCTGGGGCAGTACTTC.

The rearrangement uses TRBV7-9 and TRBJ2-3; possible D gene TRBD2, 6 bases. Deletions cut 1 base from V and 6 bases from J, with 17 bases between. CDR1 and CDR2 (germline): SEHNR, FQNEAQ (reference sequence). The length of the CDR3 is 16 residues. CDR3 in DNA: TGTGCCAGCAGCTTAGTGATGGGGGTAGCGGCGGATACGCAGTATTTT. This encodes CASSLVMGVAADTQYF.